This paragraph reports one TCR beta chain. Its antigen is not identified. A deep-level run was used for the assay. Using immunoSEQ multiplex PCR, the repertoire was profiled, and TCRdb retains in-frame clones only, with some absent. Of around 1.9 million clones detected, about 94% appear once; the ten largest clones hold approximately 1.6%. This sample was taken from a study of shared clonotypes between healthy human individuals. Overall study findings and caveats: Clonotype sharing among the donors was expected to vary with sequencing depth.

Terminally differentiated effector memory CD45RA+ cells were left out of the naive CD8 fraction, which was CD45RO-negative and positively selected for CCR7. All participating donors were Caucasian adults from Nashville, Tennessee. Sequencing used naive CD8+ T cells from PBMCs. This receptor was taken from a man younger than 35 in good health. Some clones in this sample may be carry-over from other donors' samples.

The CDR3: CAGTSGLYEQFF. The CDR3 DNA reads TGTGCCGGAACTAGCGGTCTCTATGAGCAGTTCTTC. The rearrangement links TRBV30 to TRBJ2-1, with 8 nucleotides matching TRBD2. CDR1 and CDR2 (germline): GTSNPN, SVGIG (reference sequence). V shed 8 bases and J 8 bases; nucleotides not matched to a gene: 8. This CDR3 is 12 amino acids long.